The TCR beta chain under discussion was sequenced for a study of T cells in Graves' hyperthyroidism and ophthalmopathy. The length of the CDR3 is 13 residues. The V end was cut by 5 bases, the J end by 5 bases, with 11 bases between. The germline V gene has CDR1 MNHEY and CDR2 SMNVEV (reference sequence). TCR beta CDR3 regions were amplified from RNA. First-round RT-PCR with HTBI primers amplified the TCR CDR3 region. TCRdb independently ran MiXCR on the multiplex PCR reads; one entry per CDR3 protein. Of about 350,000 distinct CDR3 sequences in the sample, about a sixth are singletons; the top ten hold 34%. This clonotype was detected a few times.

The chain has TRBV27 and TRBJ2-3; the D gene is possibly TRBD1 (5 bases). The sequenced sample consisted of blood. The receptor was isolated from a young woman with Graves' hyperthyroidism that later progressed to Graves' ophthalmopathy. CDR3: CASSHDSLDTQYF. As DNA, the CDR3 is TGTGCCAGCAGTCACGACAGTCTAGATACGCAGTATTTT.